What follows are 6 T cell receptor beta chains derived from one specimen sequenced in a study of T cells expressing NK-cell markers. Each CDR3 protein gets one entry in TCRdb, which reprocessed the 5' RACE reads and gives no DNA. Its table lists about 550,000 distinct CDR3 sequences. Sequenced input: blood T cells: a sorted CD56 or NKG2C T cell subset, CD4+ or CD8+ T cells, or bulk PBMC T cells (not recorded which). Receptors were obtained from a man between 18 and 35 years old in good health.

The V gene is TRBV5-1, the J gene TRBJ2-2; TCRdb reports TRBD1, a call that lacks DNA to check it against. Germline loops: CDR1 SGHRS, CDR2 YFSETQ. The length of the CDR3 is 16 residues. The CDR3 spells CASSLGQGTWAGELFF.

The chain is built from TRBV7-8 and TRBJ2-1; the TCRdb call, TRBD2, lacks DNA for checking. The CDR3 sequence is 17 residues long. Germline V gene sequence: CDR1 SGHVS, CDR2 FQNEAQ. CDR3 protein: CASSLARLIVSGDEQFF.

The chain carries TRBV6-2 or TRBV6-3 and TRBJ2-1; TCRdb picks TRBD1, but there is no DNA to check that call. CDR1 MNHEY and CDR2 SVGEGT come from the germline V gene. The CDR3 is 17 residues long. The CDR3 reads CASRQYGDRGRDNEQFF.

The chain recombines TRBV6-6 with TRBJ1-5. The CDR3 runs 12 residues. The germline V gene has CDR1 MNHNY and CDR2 SVGAGI (reference sequence). CDR3: CASSGRNQPQHF.

This chain uses TRBV20-1 with TRBJ2-3; the TRBD1 assignment by TCRdb is unverifiable without DNA. CDR3 length: 13 residues. Germline-derived CDR1 and CDR2 are DFQATT and SNEGSKA (reference sequence). CDR3 in amino acids: CSARDWGYDTQYF.

This chain connects TRBV29-1 to TRBJ1-2. The length of the CDR3 is 13 residues. The germline V gene encodes CDR1 SQVTM and CDR2 ANQGSEA. CDR3 in amino acids: CSALPDWNYGYTF.